The clone carrying this TCR beta chain has a handful of counts. What it recognizes is unknown. From germline, CDR1 is MNHEY and CDR2 SVGEGT. The J segment lost 7 bases and the V segment lost 2 bases, leaving 6 bases of the junction unmatched. This CDR3 spans 16 amino acids. This entry comes from a study of response to subunit inactivated influenza vaccine. TCRdb ran MiXCR on the RT-PCR reads and lists one entry per CDR3 protein. This repertoire shows about 500,000 distinct CDR3 sequences, under 8.5% found once; its top ten account for about 12%. Whole-study results and caveats: After each seasonal influenza vaccination, few new T cells are recruited, the authors suggested.

The clonotype was recovered from a man between 45 and 75 years old who received an inactivated influenza vaccine. The starting material was PBMCs from blood, obtained 23 months after vaccination. This chain joins TRBV6-2 or TRBV6-3 and TRBJ2-1; 12 bases map to TRBD2. The CDR3 reads CASSYGASGRANEQFF. The DNA for the CDR3 is TGTGCCAGCAGTTACGGGGCTAGCGGGAGGGCGAATGAGCAGTTCTTC.